Listed below are T cell receptor beta chains from one sample, sequenced in a study of T cells after yellow fever vaccination. MiXCR, applied by TCRdb to the 5' RACE reads, yields one record per CDR3 protein. The sample lists 250,000 to 300,000 distinct CDR3 sequences; 8.5% to 10% were seen once. The input for sequencing was CD4+ T cells sorted from PBMCs, taken 5 days after the yellow fever booster vaccination. The receptors were gathered from a man aged 18 to 29 who received the YFV17D yellow fever vaccine. The conserved cysteine and the conserved F or W are not part of the CDR3 here. The order of the fields is V gene, J gene, CDR3 protein.

V: TRBV4-3
J: TRBJ2-5
CDR3: ASSWDREETQY

V: TRBV3-1
J: TRBJ2-5
CDR3: ASSQRRGRVETQY

V: TRBV7-4
J: TRBJ2-5
CDR3: ASFARGLETQY

V: TRBV5-1
J: TRBJ2-3
CDR3: ASSLPAQGAVADTQY

V: TRBV5-1
J: TRBJ1-4
CDR3: ASSLERSNEKLF

V: TRBV20-1
J: TRBJ2-2
CDR3: SARRAGASSGGELF

V: TRBV10-2
J: TRBJ1-5
CDR3: ASSDISNQPQH

V: TRBV29-1
J: TRBJ1-2
CDR3: SVGRVVRGYT

V: TRBV20-1
J: TRBJ1-1
CDR3: SSRASQNTEAF

V: TRBV4-1
J: TRBJ2-1
CDR3: ASSQDDRRSYNEQF

V: TRBV9
J: TRBJ1-5
CDR3: ASSPNPNSNQPQH

V: TRBV2
J: TRBJ1-2
CDR3: ASRTGPAGGFLGYGYT

V: TRBV7-2
J: TRBJ1-2
CDR3: ASSSRGANYGYT

V: TRBV2
J: TRBJ2-1
CDR3: ASVLAGGWDEQF

V: TRBV7-8
J: TRBJ2-2
CDR3: ASTTYRGPKNTGELF

V: TRBV9
J: TRBJ2-3
CDR3: ASSVLSGGSTDTQY

V: TRBV5-5
J: TRBJ2-3
CDR3: ASSLRESTDTQY

V: TRBV6-6
J: TRBJ1-4
CDR3: ASSYVGSRSVGLF

V: TRBV5-1
J: TRBJ1-3
CDR3: ASSLQGTRSGNTIY

V: TRBV7-2
J: TRBJ1-6
CDR3: ASSLAPGSYSPLH

V: TRBV29-1
J: TRBJ2-3
CDR3: SVGLAGDRTDTQY

V: TRBV24-1
J: TRBJ2-2
CDR3: ATSDIGPRQGGNTGELF

V: TRBV7-6
J: TRBJ1-3
CDR3: ASREGLGNTIY

V: TRBV13
J: TRBJ1-1
CDR3: ATYRGQGAGGRNTEAF

V: TRBV3-1
J: TRBJ1-5
CDR3: ASSHSSEQGARGPQH

V: TRBV28
J: TRBJ1-2
CDR3: ASSLQGRSFDGYT

V: TRBV24-1
J: TRBJ1-2
CDR3: ATSDGRHGYT

V: TRBV20-1
J: TRBJ2-3
CDR3: SARDASGPDTQY

V: TRBV6-5
J: TRBJ1-6
CDR3: ASTTGQGVLH

V: TRBV6-2/TRBV6-3
J: TRBJ2-7
CDR3: ASSLSRYEQY

V: TRBV4-3
J: TRBJ2-1
CDR3: ASSHPGTPKGEQF

V: TRBV7-8
J: TRBJ2-1
CDR3: ASSLALAGGPFNEQF

V: TRBV12-3/TRBV12-4
J: TRBJ1-2
CDR3: ASSPGHHGYT

V: TRBV7-9
J: TRBJ2-1
CDR3: ASSPSRLEAFNEQF

V: TRBV5-1
J: TRBJ2-1
CDR3: ASSSGRTASYNEQF

V: TRBV5-1
J: TRBJ2-1
CDR3: ASSLEAEYNEQF

V: TRBV27
J: TRBJ1-3
CDR3: ASSRRTGAGNTIY

V: TRBV7-3
J: TRBJ2-2
CDR3: ASSLTPEGVTGELF

V: TRBV19
J: TRBJ2-5
CDR3: ASSMVRGRVETQY

V: TRBV18
J: TRBJ2-3
CDR3: ASSPPAGGSDTQY

V: TRBV10-3
J: TRBJ2-2
CDR3: AISGTDTGELF

V: TRBV6-6
J: TRBJ2-1
CDR3: ASSTPWGDNEQF

V: TRBV7-9
J: TRBJ2-3
CDR3: ASSLRGSRLSPDTQY

V: TRBV7-8
J: TRBJ2-3
CDR3: ASSPRLAGGRRSSTDTQY

V: TRBV5-1
J: TRBJ1-6
CDR3: ASSLGRNNSPLH

V: TRBV10-3
J: TRBJ1-3
CDR3: AAAGISGNTIY

V: TRBV4-1
J: TRBJ2-7
CDR3: ASSQVQGGQY

V: TRBV6-5
J: TRBJ1-4
CDR3: ASSSPRGEGEKLF